The 23 T cell receptor beta chains reported below all come from one sample, sequenced in a study of T-cell reconstitution after alpha-beta-depleted transplantation in children. For TCRbeta, the library was prepared with unique molecular identifiers. TCRdb used MiXCR to reprocess the PCR reads, holding one entry per CDR3 protein. Of some 95,000 distinct CDR3 sequences listed, roughly a quarter are singletons. The starting material was PBMCs, obtained before TCRalphabeta/CD19-depleted stem cell transplant. The receptor source for this set is a boy aged 2 to 10 with acute lymphoblastic leukemia, due to receive a stem cell transplant.

V and J are TRBV5-1 and TRBJ2-1; TRBD2 matches 13 bases. V dropped 1 base and J dropped 1; count of bases not matched to a gene: 2. Germline V lookup: CDR1 SGHRS, CDR2 YFSETQ. This CDR3 is built from 17 residues. CDR3 sequence reads: CASSLTSGRASYNEQFF. The CDR3 nucleotides are TGCGCCAGCAGCTTGACTAGCGGGAGGGCTTCCTACAATGAGCAGTTCTTC.

Ten or more counts support this clonotype. V and J are TRBV20-1 and TRBJ1-4; TRBD1 agrees at 10 bases. V lost 3 bases, J lost 8 bases, and 0 bases stayed unmatched. The CDR3 contains 12 residues. Germline V gene data show CDR1 as DFQATT and CDR2 as SNEGSKA (reference sequence). The CDR3 sequence is CSARGQGEKLFF. CDR3 nucleotide sequence: TGCAGTGCTAGGGGACAGGGGGAAAAACTGTTTTTT.

In its sample, this clonotype was seen many times. The genes are TRBV20-1 and TRBJ2-2; D might be TRBD1 or TRBD2, each matching 5 bases. CDR1 and CDR2 (germline): DFQATT, SNEGSKA (reference sequence). The CDR3 runs 14 residues. V was trimmed by 5 bases and J by 4 bases, leaving 14 bases between them. The CDR3 DNA is TGCAGTGCTGAGGGACGGCGCGGCACCGGGGAGCTGTTTTTT. Residues: CSAEGRRGTGELFF.

The chain combines TRBV6-5 with TRBJ2-7, with D unresolved. Germline V gene data show CDR1 as MNHEY and CDR2 as SVGAGI. The length of the CDR3 is 13 residues. V was pared by 2 bases and J by 6 bases, with 11 bases between. The CDR3 reads CASSYLQGGEQYF. The CDR3 region has the DNA TGTGCCAGCAGTTACCTCCAAGGTGGCGAGCAGTACTTC.

This clonotype was counted ten times or more. V and J are TRBV18 and TRBJ2-4, with D possibly being TRBD1 (5 bases). The CDR3 is 15 residues long. With 3 bases removed from V and 6 bases from J, the gap between germline ends came to 15 bases. Germline assignment: CDR1 KGHSH and CDR2 LQKENI. The DNA of the CDR3 is TGTGCCAGCTCACCGGCGACAGTCCTATCAAACATTCAGTACTTC. Its protein is CASSPATVLSNIQYF. The full variable domain, in which reference TRBV18 and TRBJ2-4 provide the parts outside the CDR3, is NAGVMQNPRHLVRRRGQEARLRCSPMKGHSHVYWYRQLPEEGLKFMVYLQKENIIDESGMPKERFSAEFPKEGPSILRIQQVVRGDSAAYFCASSPATVLSNIQYFGAGTRLSVL.

Only a few counts were recorded for this clonotype. The chain is built from TRBV29-1 and TRBJ1-2, with 9 bases aligning to TRBD1. The CDR3 loop spans 14 amino acids. V lost 7 bases to trimming and J lost 0 bases; unmatched junction nucleotides: 6. Germline V CDR1 and CDR2: SQVTM, ANQGSEA. Written as DNA, the CDR3 is TGCAGCGGTCAAACAGGGGGCACTAACTATGGCTACACCTTC. This encodes CSGQTGGTNYGYTF.

The V and J genes are TRBV28 and TRBJ1-5; the D is unclear. The germline gives CDR1 MDHEN, CDR2 SYDVKM. Trimming shortened V by 10 bases and J by 6 bases, and 16 bases separated the two germline ends. CDR3 length equals 13 residues. The CDR3 protein is CAIQTVSGQPQHF. The CDR3 DNA sequence: TGTGCCATACAGACGGTATCCGGTCAGCCCCAGCATTTT.

This clonotype occurred a few times. This sequence joins TRBV5-1 and TRBJ2-1; perhaps D is TRBD1 or TRBD2 (6 bases each). CDR3 size: 15 residues. Germline V gene sequence: CDR1 SGHRS, CDR2 YFSETQ. V was clipped by 4 bases and J by 5 bases, with 16 bases between them. Written as DNA, the CDR3 is TGCGCCAGCAGCCCAGGGGACTTAAAGAACAATGAGCAGTTCTTC. Its protein product is CASSPGDLKNNEQFF.

This sequence joins TRBV6-4 and TRBJ2-3; 9 positions agree with TRBD2. CDR3 length: 14 amino acids. Germline V gives CDR1 MRHNA, CDR2 SNTAGT. Germline trimming cut 4 bases from V and 1 base from J; bases unmatched to any gene: 0. CDR3 sequence reads: CASSVAGGTDTQYF. The CDR3 bases are TGTGCCAGCAGTGTAGCGGGAGGCACAGATACGCAGTATTTT.

This clonotype showed up just a few times. The genes are TRBV6-5 and TRBJ2-2; a weak D match, TRBD2 (6 bases). Germline-derived CDR1 and CDR2 are MNHEY and SVGAGI. The CDR3 loop spans 16 amino acids. The ends were cut back, 3 bases at V and 5 bases at J, with 16 bases in the middle. The CDR3 sequence is CASSYWSGVGTGELFF. CDR3 DNA: TGTGCCAGCAGTTATTGGTCGGGAGTTGGGACCGGGGAGCTGTTTTTT.

The table lists this clonotype with many counts. The chain joins TRBV29-1 to TRBJ2-7; no firm D call. Between the trimmed V and J ends, which lost 4 bases and 1 base, there was a span of 14 bases. The germline V gene encodes CDR1 SQVTM and CDR2 ANQGSEA. The CDR3 has 14 residues. CDR3 region: CSVVSVGRSYEQYF. The DNA for the CDR3 is TGCAGCGTTGTCTCGGTGGGCAGATCCTACGAGCAGTACTTC.

This clonotype was detected many times. The V call is TRBV5-1, the J call TRBJ2-7; no firm D call. Germline CDR1 reads SGHRS; CDR2 reads YFSETQ. Trimming removed 4 bases at V and 0 bases at J, with 5 bases between. The CDR3 runs to 12 residues. CDR3 nucleotides: TGCGCCAGCAGCCTGAGCTCCTACGAGCAGTACTTC. Its translation: CASSLSSYEQYF.

This clonotype has just a few counts. The chain links TRBV5-1 to TRBJ2-2, with 7 bases matching TRBD1. J gave up 5 bases and V 3 bases, and 10 bases lay outside the gene matches. Per the germline V gene, CDR1 is SGHRS and CDR2 is YFSETQ. The length of the CDR3 is 16 residues. This chain's CDR3 is CASSSQGDPGTGELFF. CDR3 in DNA: TGCGCCAGCAGCTCTCAGGGGGACCCCGGGACCGGGGAGCTGTTTTTT.

This clonotype has only a few counts. The chain uses TRBV20-1 and TRBJ2-3, with D maybe TRBD1 (5 bases). Germline V lookup: CDR1 DFQATT, CDR2 SNEGSKA (reference sequence). The CDR3 covers 12 residues. V lost 0 bases and J 8 bases, leaving 9 bases between the germline ends. This CDR3 is CSARDPQGTQYF. Here the CDR3 DNA reads TGCAGTGCTAGAGACCCGCAGGGTACGCAGTATTTT.

This clonotype has ten or more counts. The chain recombines TRBV7-3 with TRBJ2-1; 9 nucleotides line up with TRBD1. The CDR3 length is 14 residues. Per germline, CDR1 SGHTA and CDR2 FQGTGA. V lost 4 bases and J lost 4; bases outside the gene matches: 2. The CDR3 here is CASSWDREYNEQFF. The CDR3 bases are TGTGCCAGCAGCTGGGACAGGGAGTACAATGAGCAGTTCTTC.

The V and J genes are TRBV20-1 and TRBJ2-1, with TRBD2 identical over 8 bases. Germline V lookup: CDR1 DFQATT, CDR2 SNEGSKA (reference sequence). The V and J ends lost 5 bases and 3 bases, in that order; junction bases with no gene match: 15. The CDR3 has 17 amino acids. The CDR3 nucleotides are TGCAGTGCTCCAACTAGCGGAGGGGCGTCTCTCTACAATGAGCAGTTCTTC. Translating gives CSAPTSGGASLYNEQFF.

V gene TRBV6-6 combines with J gene TRBJ2-1; perhaps TRBD2 as D (6 bases). Germline V gene sequence: CDR1 MNHNY, CDR2 SVGAGI (reference sequence). The CDR3 runs 13 residues. Trimming left V 7 bases short and J 6 bases short, with 13 bases between. The CDR3 DNA reads TGTGCCAGCAACCAGGACTATCCCAATGAGCAGTTCTTC. This translates into CASNQDYPNEQFF.

This rearrangement joins TRBV5-6 to TRBJ2-2; unclear D gene. The CDR3 runs to 13 residues. Germline-derived CDR1 and CDR2 are SGHDT and YYEEEE. V was shortened by 6 bases and J by 3 bases, with 9 bases between the two germline ends. The CDR3 loop is CASTQGDTGELFF. The CDR3 nucleotides read TGTGCCAGCACCCAAGGAGACACCGGGGAGCTGTTTTTT.

The chain joins TRBV18 to TRBJ2-7; perhaps D is TRBD1 or TRBD2 (5 bases each). Trimming took off 3 bases at V and 0 bases at J, with 6 bases between the two ends. This CDR3 is built from 13 residues. The germline gives CDR1 KGHSH, CDR2 LQKENI. The CDR3 sequence: CASSPGDSYEQYF. The CDR3 nucleotides are TGTGCCAGCTCACCGGGGGACTCCTACGAGCAGTACTTC.

CDR3: CSVENQGEGEQYF. Written as DNA, the CDR3 is TGCAGCGTTGAGAATCAGGGGGAGGGGGAGCAGTACTTC. The chain uses TRBV29-1 and TRBJ2-7; either TRBD1 or TRBD2 may supply D (7 bases each). With 3 bases removed from V and 7 bases from J, the gap between germline ends came to 16 bases. Germline values: CDR1 SQVTM, CDR2 ANQGSEA. There are 13 residues in the CDR3.

This clonotype has a handful of counts. The chain couples TRBV20-1 to TRBJ1-5, with 7 positions matching TRBD1. The CDR3 contains 18 residues. Germline assignment: CDR1 DFQATT and CDR2 SNEGSKA (reference sequence). V shed 4 bases, J shed 0 bases, and the junction held 15 bases outside the gene matches. CDR3 region: CSAIPVARGMASNQPQHF. The CDR3 coding sequence is TGCAGTGCTATCCCGGTCGCCAGGGGGATGGCTAGCAATCAGCCCCAGCATTTT.

This clonotype has only a few counts. The chain is built from TRBV25-1 and TRBJ2-1; TRBD2 matches at 7 bases. CDR3 size: 14 residues. Trimming took 4 bases from V and 8 from J; bases not matched to a gene: 8. Germline V lookup: CDR1 MGHDK, CDR2 SYGVNS. CDR3 loop: CASSGLAEVYEQFF. The CDR3 DNA follows: TGTGCCAGCAGTGGTCTAGCGGAGGTCTATGAGCAGTTCTTC.

This clonotype has more than one count but fewer than ten. The V call is TRBV7-9, the J call TRBJ2-7, with a tentative D call TRBD2 (6 bases). This CDR3 has 13 amino acids. Trimming cost V 5 bases and J 2 bases, with 10 bases left between them. CDR1 is SEHNR, CDR2 FQNEAQ, per germline (reference sequence). The chain's CDR3 is CASSPREPYEQYF. CDR3 nucleotides: TGTGCCAGCAGCCCACGGGAGCCCTACGAGCAGTACTTC. The entire variable domain, with the rest obtained from reference TRBV7-9 and TRBJ2-7, is as follows: DTGVSQNPRHKITKRGQNVTFRCDPISEHNRLYWYRQTLGQGPEFLTYFQNEAQLEKSRLLSDRFSAERPKGSFSTLEIQRTEQGDSAMYLCASSPREPYEQYFGPGTRLTVT.